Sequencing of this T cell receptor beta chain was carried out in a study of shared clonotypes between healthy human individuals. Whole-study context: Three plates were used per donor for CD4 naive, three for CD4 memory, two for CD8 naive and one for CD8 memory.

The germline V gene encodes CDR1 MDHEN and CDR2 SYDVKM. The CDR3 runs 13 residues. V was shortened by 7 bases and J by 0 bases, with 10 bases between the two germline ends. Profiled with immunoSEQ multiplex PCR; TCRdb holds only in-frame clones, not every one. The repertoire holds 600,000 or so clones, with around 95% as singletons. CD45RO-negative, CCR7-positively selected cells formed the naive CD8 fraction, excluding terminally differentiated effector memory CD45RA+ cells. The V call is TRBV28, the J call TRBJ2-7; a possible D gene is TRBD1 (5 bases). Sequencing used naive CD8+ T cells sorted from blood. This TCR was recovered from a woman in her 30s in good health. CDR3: CASTPGHSYEQYF. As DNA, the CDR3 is TGTGCCAGCACCCCCGGACACTCCTACGAGCAGTACTTC.